The clone carrying this TCR beta chain has just a few counts. Its antigen remains unknown. CDR1 is MNHEY and CDR2 is SVGAGI in the germline V gene. The CDR3 length is 24 residues. The V and J ends lost 1 base and 5 bases, in that order; junction bases with no gene match: 26. This sample stems from a study of T cells in Graves' hyperthyroidism and ophthalmopathy. Study-level findings and limits: Stable hyperthyroidism was separated from ophthalmopathy by a model based on 13 V-J features.

Amplified regions were TCR beta CDR3 sequences from RNA transcripts. HTBI primers drove first-round RT-PCR of the TCR CDR3. TCRdb re-analysed the multiplex PCR reads in MiXCR, keeping a single row per CDR3 protein. The data contain 660,000 or so distinct CDR3 sequences, less than 25% of them singletons. Patients having uncontrolled infection, another autoimmune disease, pregnancy or lactation were not included. The TCR was taken from a man between 25 and 39 years old with Graves' ophthalmopathy. This chain connects TRBV6-5 to TRBJ2-1; 13 nucleotides match TRBD2. Sequences were obtained from blood. In DNA, the CDR3 is TGTGCCAGCAGTTACTACCCCGGCCTACTCGGAGGGACTAGCGGGATCAGAGGGGACAATGAGCAGTTCTTC. It encodes CASSYYPGLLGGTSGIRGDNEQFF.